This record looks at one T cell receptor (beta chain) sequence and its context. Its antigen is not known. PCR used 60 Vbeta primers and 13 Jbeta primers. TCRdb's copy holds only in-frame clones and misses some; the assay was immunoSEQ multiplex PCR. The profile covers 150,000 or so clones, with just under 85% appearing a single time and 1.4% taken by the ten largest. Between the trimmed V and J ends, which lost 5 bases and 4 bases, there was a span of 20 bases. Germline V gene data show CDR1 as LNHDA and CDR2 as SQIVND (reference sequence). CDR3 length: 16 amino acids. These data are taken from a study of cytomegalovirus exposure and HLA in healthy donors. Regarding the study as a whole: Rarity characterized most TCR sequences, yet some public TCRs appeared in many donors. HLA restriction was apparent for most CMV-associated TCR beta chains in a later analysis.

The V gene is TRBV19, the J gene TRBJ1-1, with a weak D call TRBD1 (5 bases). The sequenced sample was PBMCs. The clonotype was recovered from a man aged 25 to 40 in good health and CMV-seropositive. As DNA, the CDR3 is TGTGCCAGTAGTTTATTGGTTGGGCAGGGTGGCACTGAAGCTTTCTTT. It specifies CASSLLVGQGGTEAFF.